This is a list of T cell receptor beta chains from one sample in a study of CD8+CD57+ T cells in acquired aplastic anemia. Each CDR3 protein gets one entry after TCRdb re-called the reads with MiXCR. The sample holds over 200,000 distinct CDR3 sequences, over 60% seen once. Sample: sorted CD4+, CD8+, or CD8+CD57+ T cells (not recorded which) from PBMCs. The receptor source for this set is a human donor in good health. CDR3s include the opening cysteine and the closing phenylalanine or tryptophan. The order of the fields is D gene, V gene, clone size, J gene, CDR3 protein, CDR3 DNA. The D gene is left open where the match is weak. The listing skips clone size in some rows; elsewhere it reads once, few, many or a size class.

d_gene: TRBD1
v_gene: TRBV20-1
abundance: many
j_gene: TRBJ2-5
CDR3aa: CSAYDRDRVGETQYF
CDR3nt: TGCAGTGCCTACGACCGGGACAGGGTGGGAGAGACCCAGTACTTC

d_gene: .
v_gene: TRBV6-1
abundance: .
j_gene: TRBJ1-1
CDR3aa: CASSKARYTEAFF
CDR3nt: TGTGCCAGCAGCAAGGCACGGTACACTGAAGCTTTCTTT

d_gene: .
v_gene: TRBV7-7
abundance: .
j_gene: TRBJ2-5
CDR3aa: CASSLGRAETQYF
CDR3nt: TGTGCCAGCAGCTTGGGCAGGGCCGAGACCCAGTACTTC

d_gene: .
v_gene: TRBV11-2
abundance: many
j_gene: TRBJ2-3
CDR3aa: CASSPAGIDTDKQYF
CDR3nt: TGTGCCAGCAGCCCCGCCGGCATCGACACAGATAAGCAGTATTTT

d_gene: .
v_gene: TRBV28
abundance: .
j_gene: TRBJ1-3
CDR3aa: CASSGGGSGNTIYF
CDR3nt: TGTGCCAGCAGTGGGGGGGGATCTGGAAACACCATATATTTT

d_gene: .
v_gene: TRBV7-8
abundance: once
j_gene: TRBJ2-7
CDR3aa: CASSFSEVYEQYF
CDR3nt: TGTGCCAGCAGCTTTTCAGAAGTCTACGAGCAGTACTTC

d_gene: TRBD1
v_gene: TRBV4-1
abundance: .
j_gene: TRBJ2-7
CDR3aa: CASSTLQGHEQYF
CDR3nt: TGCGCCAGCAGCACCCTACAGGGGCACGAGCAGTACTTC

d_gene: .
v_gene: TRBV7-6
abundance: .
j_gene: TRBJ1-6
CDR3aa: CASSNTDRYNSPLHF
CDR3nt: TGTGCCAGCAGTAACACGGACCGTTATAATTCACCCCTCCACTTT

d_gene: .
v_gene: TRBV6-1
abundance: .
j_gene: TRBJ2-1
CDR3aa: CASSEGTSGEQFF
CDR3nt: TGTGCCAGCAGTGAAGGGACTTCGGGTGAGCAGTTCTTC

d_gene: .
v_gene: TRBV27
abundance: many
j_gene: TRBJ1-2
CDR3aa: CASSFTANYGYTF
CDR3nt: TGTGCCAGCAGTTTTACAGCTAACTATGGCTACACCTTC

d_gene: TRBD1
v_gene: TRBV24-1
abundance: .
j_gene: TRBJ1-2
CDR3aa: CATSDPTGAAGYTF
CDR3nt: TGTGCCACCAGTGATCCGACAGGGGCAGCTGGCTACACCTTC

d_gene: .
v_gene: TRBV11-2
abundance: many
j_gene: TRBJ2-1
CDR3aa: CASSPTRDEQFF
CDR3nt: TGTGCCAGCAGCCCCACTAGGGATGAGCAGTTCTTC

d_gene: .
v_gene: TRBV2
abundance: .
j_gene: TRBJ1-2
CDR3aa: CASSEAESYGYTF
CDR3nt: TGTGCCAGCAGTGAAGCGGAAAGCTATGGCTACACCTTC

d_gene: TRBD2
v_gene: TRBV5-1
abundance: many
j_gene: TRBJ2-1
CDR3aa: CASSLGLAGGDEQFF
CDR3nt: TGCGCCAGCAGCCTGGGACTAGCGGGGGGCGATGAGCAGTTCTTC

d_gene: .
v_gene: TRBV19
abundance: few
j_gene: TRBJ1-6
CDR3aa: CATSGRTSSYNSPLHF
CDR3nt: TGTGCCACCTCCGGACGGACGAGCTCCTATAATTCACCCCTCCACTTT

d_gene: .
v_gene: TRBV7-9
abundance: .
j_gene: TRBJ1-6
CDR3aa: CASTAAGEYSYNSPLHF
CDR3nt: TGTGCCAGCACGGCCGCGGGAGAATACTCCTATAATTCACCCCTCCACTTT

d_gene: TRBD1
v_gene: TRBV4-2
abundance: .
j_gene: TRBJ1-2
CDR3aa: CASSQAGGGFGYTF
CDR3nt: TGTGCCAGCAGCCAAGCAGGGGGGGGGTTTGGCTACACCTTC

d_gene: .
v_gene: TRBV7-2
abundance: .
j_gene: TRBJ1-5
CDR3aa: CASSLGRGQPQHF
CDR3nt: TGTGCCAGCAGCTTAGGACGGGGTCAGCCCCAGCATTTT

d_gene: .
v_gene: TRBV6-5
abundance: many
j_gene: TRBJ2-1
CDR3aa: CASSLGLQTGYNEQFF
CDR3nt: TGTGCCAGCAGCCTGGGACTCCAGACCGGGTACAATGAGCAGTTCTTC

d_gene: .
v_gene: TRBV20-1
abundance: .
j_gene: TRBJ2-7
CDR3aa: CSARDPTYEQYF
CDR3nt: TGCAGTGCTAGGGACCCTACCTACGAGCAGTACTTC

d_gene: .
v_gene: TRBV20-1
abundance: .
j_gene: TRBJ2-7
CDR3aa: CSARDNRLEQYF
CDR3nt: TGCAGTGCTAGAGATAATAGGTTGGAGCAGTACTTC

d_gene: .
v_gene: TRBV7-3
abundance: many
j_gene: TRBJ1-2
CDR3aa: CASSSTQPKGPGGYTF
CDR3nt: TGTGCCAGCAGCTCTACTCAACCCAAGGGACCTGGTGGCTACACCTTC

d_gene: .
v_gene: TRBV7-9
abundance: few
j_gene: TRBJ1-1
CDR3aa: CATQQETEAFF
CDR3nt: TGTGCCACCCAGCAGGAAACTGAAGCTTTCTTT

d_gene: .
v_gene: TRBV30
abundance: many
j_gene: TRBJ2-7
CDR3aa: CAWSGLSWEQYF
CDR3nt: TGTGCCTGGAGCGGTCTCTCGTGGGAGCAGTACTTC

d_gene: TRBD1
v_gene: TRBV19
abundance: .
j_gene: TRBJ1-5
CDR3aa: CASTSGLAGQGRQPQHF
CDR3nt: TGTGCCAGCACTAGTGGCCTGGCAGGACAGGGGAGGCAGCCCCAGCATTTT

d_gene: .
v_gene: TRBV6-5
abundance: .
j_gene: TRBJ1-6
CDR3aa: CASSYSNGGMDSPLHF
CDR3nt: TGTGCCAGCAGTTACTCAAATGGGGGGATGGATTCACCCCTCCACTTT

d_gene: .
v_gene: TRBV19
abundance: .
j_gene: TRBJ2-7
CDR3aa: CASRNRALNHYEQYF
CDR3nt: TGTGCCAGTAGAAACAGGGCACTCAACCACTACGAGCAGTACTTC

d_gene: TRBD1
v_gene: TRBV7-8
abundance: .
j_gene: TRBJ2-2
CDR3aa: CASSFPGQVLTGELFF
CDR3nt: TGTGCCAGCAGCTTTCCGGGACAGGTTCTCACCGGGGAGCTGTTTTTT

d_gene: .
v_gene: TRBV7-7
abundance: .
j_gene: TRBJ2-2
CDR3aa: CASSLGTANTGELFF
CDR3nt: TGTGCCAGCAGCTTGGGGACTGCGAACACCGGGGAGCTGTTTTTT

d_gene: .
v_gene: TRBV6-6
abundance: .
j_gene: TRBJ2-3
CDR3aa: CASSSPAGQSTDTQYF
CDR3nt: TGTGCCAGCAGTTCCCCCGCGGGACAGAGCACAGATACGCAGTATTTT

d_gene: .
v_gene: TRBV24-1
abundance: .
j_gene: TRBJ2-3
CDR3aa: CATSDLSGGADTQYF
CDR3nt: TGTGCCACCAGTGATTTGTCGGGGGGCGCAGATACGCAGTATTTT

d_gene: .
v_gene: TRBV20-1
abundance: .
j_gene: TRBJ2-7
CDR3aa: CSAPGGEAGWYEQYF
CDR3nt: TGCAGTGCCCCTGGCGGGGAGGCTGGTTGGTACGAGCAGTACTTC

d_gene: .
v_gene: TRBV20-1
abundance: .
j_gene: TRBJ2-7
CDR3aa: CSARDTVSYEQYF
CDR3nt: TGCAGTGCTCGAGACACTGTCTCCTACGAGCAGTACTTC

d_gene: TRBD2
v_gene: TRBV9
abundance: .
j_gene: TRBJ2-3
CDR3aa: CASSVAPGLAGIPNTDTQYF
CDR3nt: TGTGCCAGCAGCGTAGCCCCGGGACTAGCGGGGATACCGAACACAGATACGCAGTATTTT

d_gene: TRBD2
v_gene: TRBV25-1
abundance: .
j_gene: TRBJ2-2
CDR3aa: CASSDRGLAGDSNTGELFF
CDR3nt: TGTGCCAGCAGTGATAGAGGGCTAGCGGGGGACTCGAACACCGGGGAGCTGTTTTTT

d_gene: .
v_gene: TRBV7-9
abundance: .
j_gene: TRBJ2-1
CDR3aa: CASSLRRRGRDEQFF
CDR3nt: TGTGCCAGCAGCTTACGTAGGAGGGGACGGGATGAGCAGTTCTTC

d_gene: .
v_gene: TRBV7-3
abundance: .
j_gene: TRBJ1-2
CDR3aa: CASSSDPSGGYTF
CDR3nt: TGTGCCAGCAGCTCCGACCCGTCGGGAGGCTACACCTTC

d_gene: .
v_gene: TRBV7-6
abundance: once
j_gene: TRBJ2-7
CDR3aa: CASSPNRGGDYEQYF
CDR3nt: TGTGCCAGCAGCCCGAACAGGGGAGGCGACTACGAGCAGTACTTC

d_gene: TRBD2
v_gene: TRBV6-6
abundance: .
j_gene: TRBJ2-2
CDR3aa: CASSYGTSGIVHTGELFF
CDR3nt: TGTGCCAGCAGTTACGGGACTAGCGGGATCGTCCACACCGGGGAGCTGTTTTTT

d_gene: .
v_gene: TRBV2
abundance: .
j_gene: TRBJ2-3
CDR3aa: CASSVFSRWGYF
CDR3nt: TGTGCCAGCAGTGTATTTAGCCGATGGGGGTATTTT

d_gene: TRBD2
v_gene: TRBV10-3
abundance: .
j_gene: TRBJ2-3
CDR3aa: CASNKGLLTDTQYF
CDR3nt: TGTGCCAGCAATAAGGGACTACTCACAGATACGCAGTATTTT

d_gene: .
v_gene: TRBV10-2
abundance: few
j_gene: TRBJ2-7
CDR3aa: CASSPNYEQYF
CDR3nt: TGTGCCAGCAGTCCTAACTACGAGCAGTACTTC

d_gene: .
v_gene: TRBV12-3/TRBV12-4
abundance: .
j_gene: TRBJ2-7
CDR3aa: CASSLDEGTYEQYF
CDR3nt: TGTGCCAGCAGTTTAGACGAGGGGACCTACGAGCAGTACTTC

d_gene: TRBD1
v_gene: TRBV4-2
abundance: .
j_gene: TRBJ1-1
CDR3aa: CASSLGQVGTFF
CDR3nt: TGTGCCAGCAGCCTCGGACAGGTTGGAACTTTCTTT

d_gene: .
v_gene: TRBV24-1
abundance: many
j_gene: TRBJ2-2
CDR3aa: CATSAGTGELFF
CDR3nt: TGTGCCACCAGCGCCGGGACCGGGGAGCTGTTTTTT

d_gene: .
v_gene: TRBV24-1
abundance: .
j_gene: TRBJ2-7
CDR3aa: CATSRTGTYEQYF
CDR3nt: TGTGCCACCTCACGGACGGGGACCTACGAGCAGTACTTC

d_gene: TRBD2
v_gene: TRBV5-1
abundance: .
j_gene: TRBJ2-1
CDR3aa: CASSPRVAGGENEQFF
CDR3nt: TGCGCCAGCAGCCCCCGGGTAGCGGGAGGAGAAAATGAGCAGTTCTTC

d_gene: .
v_gene: TRBV9
abundance: .
j_gene: TRBJ1-2
CDR3aa: CASSVGMENYGYTF
CDR3nt: TGTGCCAGCAGCGTAGGCATGGAAAACTATGGCTACACCTTC